This T cell receptor beta chain is from a study of blood T cell repertoires in COVID-19. In the study overall: The origin of the acute and convalescent COVID-19 samples was the United States, Italy and Spain. The cDNA or gDNA used as material had been derived from T cells, B-cell-depleted T cells, or PBMCs.

While infection was still active, Seattle patients were enrolled and then followed longitudinally. Authors' analysis steps: Using reference gene primer amplification, nucleated cell counts were estimated. The data were produced by immunoSEQ multiplex PCR, yet TCRdb's version contains in-frame clones alone and is incomplete. The V and J calls and clone size are taken from that table; D and trimming were inferred from the DNA. Of fewer than 350,000 clones in the sample, less than 90% were seen once. The receptor comes from a woman aged 65 to 85 with COVID-19, enrolled during active disease. What was sequenced was peripheral blood.

CDR3 nucleotides: TGTGCCAGTAGTATAGTTCCCAGCGACTCAGATACGCAGTATTTT. This encodes CASSIVPSDSDTQYF. V gene TRBV19 combines with J gene TRBJ2-3, with D unresolved. V gave up 1 base and J gave up 4 bases, with 12 bases separating them. CDR1 is LNHDA and CDR2 is SQIVND in the germline V gene (reference sequence). CDR3 length equals 15 residues.